Listed below are T cell receptor beta chains from one sample, sequenced in a study of T cells in tuberculosis. Method: immunoSEQ multiplex PCR; TCRdb's copy keeps in-frame clones and lacks some. The data hold 30,000 to 40,000 clones, with around 96% observed a single time. The sequencing input was PBMCs. The source is a donor aged 10-35 years with latent tuberculosis or without tuberculosis infection. The CDR3 runs from the conserved cysteine through the conserved F or W. The order of the fields is J gene, V gene, CDR3 protein.

j_call: TRBJ1-2; v_call: TRBV29-1; cdr3_aa: CSVDPRGGVGYTF
j_call: TRBJ1-1; v_call: TRBV5-1; cdr3_aa: CASGGQGRIEAFF
j_call: TRBJ1-1; v_call: TRBV15; cdr3_aa: CATSFGTAKTEAFF
j_call: TRBJ2-7; v_call: TRBV15; cdr3_aa: CATSRDYTGGPYEQYF
j_call: TRBJ2-2; v_call: TRBV4-1; cdr3_aa: CASSQAGRGHTGELFF
j_call: TRBJ1-2; v_call: TRBV5-5; cdr3_aa: CASSLEQSRAGVEGYTF
j_call: TRBJ1-1; v_call: TRBV7-2; cdr3_aa: CASTRTPQEILNTEAFF
j_call: TRBJ1-4; v_call: TRBV5-1; cdr3_aa: CASSLGTVFDNEKLFF
j_call: TRBJ1-1; v_call: TRBV2; cdr3_aa: CASSSFRGKAFF
j_call: TRBJ2-7; v_call: TRBV9; cdr3_aa: CASSGGQGSRYEQYF
j_call: TRBJ1-2; v_call: TRBV25-1; cdr3_aa: CASSESGRHNYGYTF
j_call: TRBJ1-1; v_call: TRBV29-1; cdr3_aa: CSGIPGQLTEAFF
j_call: TRBJ2-2; v_call: TRBV18; cdr3_aa: CASSLTEGRDTGELFF
j_call: TRBJ1-1; v_call: TRBV5-5; cdr3_aa: CASSLQGANTEAFF
j_call: TRBJ2-1; v_call: TRBV7-2; cdr3_aa: CASSNRQYNEQFF
j_call: TRBJ2-1; v_call: TRBV28; cdr3_aa: CASSFGLANNEQFF
j_call: TRBJ1-1; v_call: TRBV6-1; cdr3_aa: CASSADSPGRTEAFF
j_call: TRBJ2-5; v_call: TRBV7-8; cdr3_aa: CASSPGGQETQYF
j_call: TRBJ1-2; v_call: TRBV13; cdr3_aa: CASSRIGLNYGYTF
j_call: TRBJ2-7; v_call: TRBV4-1; cdr3_aa: CASSQVEGTEYEQYF
j_call: TRBJ2-1; v_call: TRBV5-1; cdr3_aa: CASSLSSAGGLAHEQFF